This T cell receptor beta chain derives from a study of blood T cells in healthy people across ages. It was with a sample-barcoded 5' primer and a J-beta primer mix that a second PCR of about 7 to 12 cycles was run. TCRdb analysed the 5' RACE reads with MiXCR anew, one entry per CDR3 protein. The sample includes some 1,800,000 distinct CDR3 sequences, around 40% of them seen just once. The germline V gene encodes CDR1 KGHSH and CDR2 LQKENI. The CDR3 is 15 amino acids. V was clipped by 3 bases and J by 2 bases; unmatched bases: 5. The sample consisted of blood. This chain connects TRBV18 to TRBJ2-7, with 9 bases lining up with TRBD1. The TCR sequence derives from a human donor in good health. The CDR3 here is CASSPRTGATYEQYF. DNA for the CDR3: TGTGCCAGCTCACCTCGGACAGGGGCTACCTACGAGCAGTACTTC.